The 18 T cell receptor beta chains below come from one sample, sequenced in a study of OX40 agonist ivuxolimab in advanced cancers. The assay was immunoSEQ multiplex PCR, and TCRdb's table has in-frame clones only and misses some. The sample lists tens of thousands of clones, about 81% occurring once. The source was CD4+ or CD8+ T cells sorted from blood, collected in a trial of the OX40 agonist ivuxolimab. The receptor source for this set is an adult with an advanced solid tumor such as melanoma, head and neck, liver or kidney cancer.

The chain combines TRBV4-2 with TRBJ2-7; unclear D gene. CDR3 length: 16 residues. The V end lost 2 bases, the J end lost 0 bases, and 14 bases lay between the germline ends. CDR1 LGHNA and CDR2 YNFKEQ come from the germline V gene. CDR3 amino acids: CASSQSWSSLSYEQYF. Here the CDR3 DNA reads TGTGCCAGCAGCCAATCGTGGAGTAGCCTCTCCTACGAGCAGTACTTC.

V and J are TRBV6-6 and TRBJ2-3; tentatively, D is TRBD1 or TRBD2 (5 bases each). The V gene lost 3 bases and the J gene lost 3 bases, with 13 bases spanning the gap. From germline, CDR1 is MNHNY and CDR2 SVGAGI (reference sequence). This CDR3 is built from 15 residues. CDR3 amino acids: CASSYYGGSTDTQYF. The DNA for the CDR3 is TGTGCCAGCAGTTATTATGGGGGTTCGACAGATACGCAGTATTTT.

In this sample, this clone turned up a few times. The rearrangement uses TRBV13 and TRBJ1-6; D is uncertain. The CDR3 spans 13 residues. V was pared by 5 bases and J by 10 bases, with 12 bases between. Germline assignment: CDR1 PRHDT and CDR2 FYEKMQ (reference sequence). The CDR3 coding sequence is TGTGCCAGCAGCACCAAGACGGACTCACCCCTCCACTTT. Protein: CASSTKTDSPLHF.

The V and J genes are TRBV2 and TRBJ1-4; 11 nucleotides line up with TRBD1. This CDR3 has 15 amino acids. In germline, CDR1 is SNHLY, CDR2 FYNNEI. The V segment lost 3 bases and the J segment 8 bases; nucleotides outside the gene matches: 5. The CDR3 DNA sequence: TGTGCCAGCAGTGATCCCGGGACAGGGGGAGAAAAACTGTTTTTT. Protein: CASSDPGTGGEKLFF.

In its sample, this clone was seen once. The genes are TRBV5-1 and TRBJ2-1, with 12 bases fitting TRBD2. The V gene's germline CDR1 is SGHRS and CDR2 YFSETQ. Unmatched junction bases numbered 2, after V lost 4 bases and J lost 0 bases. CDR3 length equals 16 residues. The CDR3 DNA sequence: TGCGCCAGCAGCCCGACTAGCGGGAGCTCCTACAATGAGCAGTTCTTC. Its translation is CASSPTSGSSYNEQFF.

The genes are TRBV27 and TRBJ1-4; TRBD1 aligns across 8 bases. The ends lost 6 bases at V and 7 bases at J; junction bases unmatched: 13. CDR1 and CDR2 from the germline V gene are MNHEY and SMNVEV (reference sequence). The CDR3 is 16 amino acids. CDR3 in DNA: TGTGCCAGCAGCCCCAGGGGGCACGATCAGGGTGAAAAACTGTTTTTT. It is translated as CASSPRGHDQGEKLFF.

The CDR3 region has the DNA TGTGCCAGTAGTATAATGGCAGCGAACACTGAAGCTTTCTTT. Residues: CASSIMAANTEAFF. V gene TRBV19 combines with J gene TRBJ1-1; D remains ambiguous. Germline-derived CDR1 and CDR2 are LNHDA and SQIVND (reference sequence). V lost 2 bases, J lost 1 base, and 8 bases lay in between. The CDR3 covers 14 residues.

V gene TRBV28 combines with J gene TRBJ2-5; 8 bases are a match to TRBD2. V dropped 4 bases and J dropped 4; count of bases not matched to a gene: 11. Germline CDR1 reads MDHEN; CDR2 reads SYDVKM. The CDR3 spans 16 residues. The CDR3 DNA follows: TGTGCCAGCAGTTCCACGGGACTAGATCCCGGAGAGACCCAGTACTTC. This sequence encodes CASSSTGLDPGETQYF. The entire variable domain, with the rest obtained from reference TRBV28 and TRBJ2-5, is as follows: DVKVTQSSRYLVKRTGEKVFLECVQDMDHENMFWYRQDPGLGLRLIYFSYDVKMKEKGDIPEGYSVSREKKERFSLILESASTNQTSMYLCASSSTGLDPGETQYFGPGTRLLVL.

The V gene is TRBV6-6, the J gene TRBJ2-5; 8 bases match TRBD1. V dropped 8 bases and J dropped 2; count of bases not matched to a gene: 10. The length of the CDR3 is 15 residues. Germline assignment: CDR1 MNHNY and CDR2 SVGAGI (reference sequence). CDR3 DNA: TGTGCCAGCGGAAACTCTAGGACAGGGCAAGAGACCCAGTACTTC. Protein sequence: CASGNSRTGQETQYF.

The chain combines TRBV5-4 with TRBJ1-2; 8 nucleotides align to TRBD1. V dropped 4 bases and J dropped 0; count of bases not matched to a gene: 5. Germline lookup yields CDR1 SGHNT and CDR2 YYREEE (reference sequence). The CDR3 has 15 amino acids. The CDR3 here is CASSGDRRPNYGYTF. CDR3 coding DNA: TGTGCCAGCAGCGGGGACAGGCGCCCTAACTATGGCTACACCTTC.

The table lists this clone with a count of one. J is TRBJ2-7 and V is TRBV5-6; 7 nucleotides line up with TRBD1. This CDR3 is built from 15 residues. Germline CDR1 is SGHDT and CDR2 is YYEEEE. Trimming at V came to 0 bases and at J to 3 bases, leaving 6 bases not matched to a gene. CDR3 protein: CASSLGGTADYEQYF. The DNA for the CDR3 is TGTGCCAGCAGCTTGGGGGGGACAGCAGACTACGAGCAGTACTTC.

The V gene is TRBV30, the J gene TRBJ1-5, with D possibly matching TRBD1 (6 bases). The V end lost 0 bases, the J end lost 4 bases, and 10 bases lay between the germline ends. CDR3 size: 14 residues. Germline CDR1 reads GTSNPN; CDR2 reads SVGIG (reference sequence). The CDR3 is CAWSVLRGNQPQHF. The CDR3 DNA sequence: TGTGCCTGGAGTGTATTGAGGGGGAATCAGCCCCAGCATTTT. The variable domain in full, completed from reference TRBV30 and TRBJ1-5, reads SQTIHQWPATLVQPVGSPLSLECTVEGTSNPNLYWYRQAAGRGLQLLFYSVGIGQISSEVPQNLSASRPQDRQFILSSKKLLLSDSGFYLCAWSVLRGNQPQHFGDGTRLSIL.

CDR3 protein: CASSIQGDAGANVLTF. CDR3 in DNA: TGTGCCAGTAGTATTCAAGGTGATGCTGGGGCCAACGTCCTGACTTTC. The chain couples TRBV19 to TRBJ2-6; no firm D call. V was cut by 3 bases and J by 2 bases, with 11 bases left in between. Germline CDR1 reads LNHDA; CDR2 reads SQIVND (reference sequence). The CDR3 extends over 16 amino acids.

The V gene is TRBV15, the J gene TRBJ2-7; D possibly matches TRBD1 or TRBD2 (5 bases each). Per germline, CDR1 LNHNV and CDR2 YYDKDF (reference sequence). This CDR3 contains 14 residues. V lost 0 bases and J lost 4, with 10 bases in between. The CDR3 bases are TGTGCCACCAGCAGAGATGGGGGTGCGTACGAGCAGTACTTC. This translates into CATSRDGGAYEQYF.

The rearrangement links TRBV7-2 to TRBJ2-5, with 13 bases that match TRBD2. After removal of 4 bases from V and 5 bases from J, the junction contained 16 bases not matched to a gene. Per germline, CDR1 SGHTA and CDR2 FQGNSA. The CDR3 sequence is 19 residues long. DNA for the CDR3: TGTGCCAGCAGCTCTAAAAGAAGGACTAGCGGGGGTTATATGGAGACCCAGTACTTC. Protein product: CASSSKRRTSGGYMETQYF.

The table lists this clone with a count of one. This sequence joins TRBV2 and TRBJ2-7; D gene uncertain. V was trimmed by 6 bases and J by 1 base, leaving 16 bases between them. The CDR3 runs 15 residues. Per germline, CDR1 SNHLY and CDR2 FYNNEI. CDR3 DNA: TGTGCCAGCAGGGCTCTCGGAGTTGGGTCCTACGAGCAGTACTTC. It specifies CASRALGVGSYEQYF.

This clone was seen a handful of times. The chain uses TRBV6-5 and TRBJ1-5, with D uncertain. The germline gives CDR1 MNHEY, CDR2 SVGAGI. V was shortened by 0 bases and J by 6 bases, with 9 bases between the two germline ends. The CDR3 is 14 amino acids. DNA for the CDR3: TGTGCCAGCAGTTACTCAGGGTGGGGTCAGCCCCAGCATTTT. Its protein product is CASSYSGWGQPQHF.

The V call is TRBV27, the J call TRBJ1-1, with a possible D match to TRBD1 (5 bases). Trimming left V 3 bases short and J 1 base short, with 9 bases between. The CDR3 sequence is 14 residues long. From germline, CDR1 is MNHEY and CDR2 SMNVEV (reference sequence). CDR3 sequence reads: CASSFGAANTEAFF. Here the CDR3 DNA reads TGTGCCAGCAGTTTCGGGGCGGCGAACACTGAAGCTTTCTTT.